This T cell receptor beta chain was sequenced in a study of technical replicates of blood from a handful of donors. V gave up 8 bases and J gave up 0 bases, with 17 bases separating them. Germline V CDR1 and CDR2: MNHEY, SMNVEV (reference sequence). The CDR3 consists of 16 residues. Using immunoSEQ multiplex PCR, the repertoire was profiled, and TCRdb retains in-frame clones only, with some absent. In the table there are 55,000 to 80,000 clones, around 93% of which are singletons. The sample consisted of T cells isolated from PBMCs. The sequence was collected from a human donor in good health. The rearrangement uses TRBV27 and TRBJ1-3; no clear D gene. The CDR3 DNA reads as TGTGCCAGCGGACGGGGTTGGGCGGACTCTGGAAACACCATATATTTT. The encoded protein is CASGRGWADSGNTIYF.